This T cell receptor beta chain was sequenced during a study of blood T cell repertoires in COVID-19. Study information: COVID-19 samples, acute and convalescent, were from the United States, Italy and Spain.

Original analysis: By means of reference gene primer amplification, nucleated cell counts were estimated. Sequencing was performed with immunoSEQ multiplex PCR; in TCRdb, only in-frame clones are kept and a portion is missing. The DNA gave D and trimming, while V, J and clone size come from that table. The table has about 150,000 clones, 86% seen once. This clone was counted once. Trimming took 2 bases from V and 12 from J; bases not matched to a gene: 12. The CDR3 has 17 residues. Germline V CDR1 and CDR2: SGHTA, FQGNSA. The V call is TRBV7-2, the J call TRBJ2-1; TRBD2 matches 14 bases. Sequencing used peripheral blood. The source is a man in his 70s with acute or convalescent COVID-19. CDR3 nucleotide sequence: TGTGCCAGCAGCTTACTCCCGGGACTAGCGGGAGTTGGGGGGCAGTTCTTC. It codes for CASSLLPGLAGVGGQFF.